The 10 T cell receptor beta chains below were found in one sample sequenced in a study of CD8 T cells in Susac syndrome. Random hexamers were used to reverse transcribe the RNA input (about 0.45 to 1 ug). TCRdb re-called the immunoSEQ multiplex PCR reads with MiXCR, one entry per CDR3 protein. The sample lists some 150,000 distinct CDR3 sequences, around 95% seen once, with 0.2% to 0.25% in the top ten. The sample comprised CD8+ T cells from PBMCs. Source of these receptors: a human donor with multiple sclerosis.

The CDR3 DNA follows: TGCAGTGCTAGAGATGAAACAGTGCGGGATACGCAGTATTTT. The encoded protein is CSARDETVRDTQYF. The chain employs TRBV20-1 and TRBJ2-3; D unclear. The CDR3 runs to 14 residues. CDR1 DFQATT and CDR2 SNEGSKA come from the germline V gene (reference sequence). Trimming removed 0 bases at V and 6 bases at J, with 13 bases between.

V usage is TRBV10-3 and J usage is TRBJ2-7; 7 bases are shared with TRBD1. The junction had 7 bases not matched to a gene; V was cut back by 9 bases and J by 5 bases. CDR1 is ENHRY, CDR2 SYGVKD, per germline. The CDR3 has 12 residues. The CDR3 nucleotides are TGTGCCATGGGTGAAACAGGGGACGAGCAGTACTTC. This translates into CAMGETGDEQYF.

This chain connects TRBV18 to TRBJ1-5; D is undetermined. CDR1 is KGHSH and CDR2 is LQKENI in the germline V gene. CDR3 length: 16 amino acids. Trimming pared 3 bases from V and 0 bases from J, leaving 12 bases between. The CDR3 loop reads CASSPSRSYSNQPQHF. CDR3 bases: TGTGCCAGCTCACCGTCACGGAGCTATAGCAATCAGCCCCAGCATTTT.

This clonotype was seen more than once but under ten times. The chain carries TRBV12-3 or TRBV12-4 and TRBJ2-7; D may be TRBD1 (6 bases). V shed 5 bases and J shed 4 bases, with 12 bases lying between them. CDR3 length equals 13 residues. Written as DNA, the CDR3 is TGTGCCAGCAGTCACGGCCAGGGGTACGAGCAGTACTTC. Translation: CASSHGQGYEQYF.

The chain employs TRBV9 and TRBJ1-2; D gene unclear. Trimming pared 3 bases from V and 5 bases from J, leaving 20 bases between. CDR1 is SGDLS, CDR2 YYNGEE, per germline. CDR3 length: 16 residues. The CDR3 region is CASSEPRTAPPYGYTF. The CDR3 DNA follows: TGTGCCAGCAGCGAGCCTCGGACGGCTCCTCCTTATGGCTACACCTTC.

About this clonotype itself: One end of the junction is discordant with germline, which a read error may explain. The chain carries TRBV7-9 and TRBJ1-4; D call uncertain. From germline, CDR1 is SEHNR and CDR2 FQNEAQ (reference sequence). The length of the CDR3 is 12 residues. CDR3 sequence reads: CASRLDHEKLFF. CDR3 DNA: TGTGCCAGCAGGTTAGACCATGAAAAACTGTTTTTT.

The rearrangement joins TRBV20-1 to TRBJ1-1; D might be TRBD1 (5 bases). CDR1 is DFQATT, CDR2 SNEGSKA, per germline (reference sequence). V shed 3 bases and J shed 2 bases, with 16 bases lying between them. This CDR3 has 15 residues. The CDR3 sequence: CSASGGPGRNTEAFF. The CDR3 coding sequence is TGCAGTGCTAGCGGAGGACCAGGGAGAAACACTGAAGCTTTCTTT.

The chain is built from TRBV30 and TRBJ2-1; possibly TRBD2 for D (5 bases). V was pared by 0 bases and J by 16 bases, with 25 bases between. The germline CDR1 and CDR2 sequences are GTSNPN and SVGIG (reference sequence). The CDR3 has 15 amino acids. CDR3 residues: CAWSVLGLAYNERFF. Written as DNA, the CDR3 is TGTGCCTGGAGTGTACTAGGGTTGGCCTACAATGAGCGTTTCTTC.

V gene TRBV2 combines with J gene TRBJ2-7; the D gene is possibly TRBD2 (5 bases). This CDR3 is 13 amino acids long. V lost 7 bases to trimming and J lost 1 base, with 11 bases between them. Germline lookup yields CDR1 SNHLY and CDR2 FYNNEI. CDR3 loop: CASTGGFSYEQYF. Written as DNA, the CDR3 is TGTGCCAGCACTGGCGGGTTTTCCTACGAGCAGTACTTC.

The rearrangement links TRBV29-1 to TRBJ2-7; no definite D call. V lost 4 bases, J lost 5 bases, and 9 bases lay in between. The V gene's germline CDR1 is SQVTM and CDR2 ANQGSEA. CDR3 length: 11 residues. The CDR3 DNA sequence: TGCAGCGTTGTAGTGTTAGACGAGCAGTACTTC. It encodes CSVVVLDEQYF.